This entry features one TCR beta chain sequence. The CDR3 runs to 15 residues. Trimming left V 3 bases short and J 0 bases short, with 9 bases between. Germline loops: CDR1 LNHDA, CDR2 SQIVND (reference sequence). The data derive from a study of blood T cell repertoires in COVID-19. Study-level information: Researchers got acute and convalescent COVID-19 samples from the United States, Italy and Spain. From T cells, B-cell-depleted T cells, or PBMCs came the material, which was cDNA or gDNA.

Study processing details: Estimation of nucleated cell counts was performed using reference gene primer amplification. The protocol was immunoSEQ multiplex PCR, while the TCRdb copy is restricted to in-frame clones and leaves out a portion. V and J calls and clone size are given by that table; D and trimming were obtained from the DNA. This table has 350,000 or so clones, 80% to 90% appearing once. The gene calls are TRBV19 and TRBJ1-3; unclear D gene. The TCR originated in a man aged 30-40 years with active or convalescent COVID-19. The source material was peripheral blood. DNA for the CDR3: TGTGCCAGTAGTATTGCGGGTACCTCTGGAAACACCATATATTTT. Translation gives CASSIAGTSGNTIYF.